This T cell receptor beta chain was found in a study of graft-versus-host responses after intestinal transplantation. Overall study: Every recipient had anti-thymocyte globulin induction and around 3 years of tacrolimus plus steroids.

The plating included around 200,000 irradiated, violet-dye-labeled stimulator cells together with around 200,000 CFSE-labeled responder cells. Sequencing was performed with immunoSEQ multiplex PCR; in TCRdb, only in-frame clones are kept and a portion is missing. This sample yields about 14,000 clones, of which about 30% are seen a single time; 1.9% belongs to the top ten. This CDR3 contains 20 residues. There are a few counts of this clone. V and J are TRBV21-1 and TRBJ2-1; the D call TRBD1 from the table was never checked on the DNA. TRBV21-1 constitutes a pseudogene. The sequencing used alloreactive CD8+ T cells from a mixed lymphocyte reaction culture, collected before intestinal transplant. Subset specified: CFSE-low proliferating T cells sorted from approximately 6-day pre-transplant mixed lymphocyte reaction (GvH or HvG direction). The receptor's source is a human patient who received an intestinal transplant. The CDR3 here is CASSTSTRDKSPKLDNEQFF. CDR3 sequence (DNA): TGTGCCAGCAGCACATCTACACGGGACAAGTCTCCTAAGTTGGACAATGAGCAGTTCTTC.